This is a list of T cell receptor beta chains from one sample in a study of T cell repertoires in aging, cancer and after chemotherapy. MiXCR, run by TCRdb on the multiplex PCR reads, gives a single entry per CDR3 protein. The data contain several thousand distinct CDR3 sequences, around half of them seen just once; the ten biggest clones take up about 4%. Sequenced sample: blood. All receptors come from a human donor with a solid tumor. The conserved cysteine and the conserved F or W are not part of the CDR3 here.

>TRBV19|TRBJ2-2
ASSTRLVAGELF
>TRBV6-6|TRBJ2-5
ASSPNILGETQY
>TRBV15|TRBJ1-1
ATSRTGSPNTEAF
>TRBV5-5|TRBJ1-5
ASSLGDREKEPQH
>TRBV7-6|TRBJ2-5
ASSKRTSVQETQY
>TRBV12-3/TRBV12-4|TRBJ1-1
ASSFELNTEAF
>TRBV20-1|TRBJ2-7
SARAKERLAGSEQY
>TRBV20-1|TRBJ2-7
SASDTVKRPNEQY
>TRBV5-1|TRBJ2-2
ATYTSGNTGELF
>TRBV19|TRBJ1-2
ASSSGGGLSGYT
>TRBV7-6|TRBJ1-4
ASSLRLGYEKLF
>TRBV19|TRBJ1-4
ASKTNEKLF
>TRBV11-2|TRBJ2-7
ASSSLTSGSSYEQY
>TRBV14|TRBJ1-6
ASSQEQINSPLH
>TRBV28|TRBJ1-2
ASSPRRGLRGYT
>TRBV7-9|TRBJ1-3
ASSFGGVGNTIY
>TRBV6-5|TRBJ2-7
ASREPGTGSYEQY
>TRBV5-6|TRBJ1-4
ASSFLPERPNEKLF
>TRBV9|TRBJ1-4
ASSVKGNEKLF
>TRBV28|TRBJ2-6
ASSPQPGQGGPGANVLT
>TRBV5-6|TRBJ2-7
ASSPAGGSSYEQY
>TRBV14|TRBJ2-2
ASSQVGGTTNTGELF
>TRBV29-1|TRBJ2-1
SVPSGTTNNEQF
>TRBV7-9|TRBJ2-2
ASSNRQGARSTGELF
>TRBV20-1|TRBJ1-5
SARTDNSNQPQH
>TRBV10-3|TRBJ2-7
AIRGTSVSEQY
>TRBV7-2|TRBJ1-2
ASSDQGQGFQNYGYT
>TRBV7-9|TRBJ1-1
ASSLSVTEAF
>TRBV28|TRBJ1-6
ASSLWEGRSPLH
>TRBV7-2|TRBJ1-2
ASSSGGEGYT
>TRBV19|TRBJ1-6
ASSITRPRGNSPLH
>TRBV27|TRBJ2-5
ASSSSGRAQETQY
>TRBV19|TRBJ2-7
ASTGTSNYEQY
>TRBV6-5|TRBJ2-7
ASVKEAYYEQY
>TRBV20-1|TRBJ1-6
SALGRDLGSPLH
>TRBV12-3/TRBV12-4|TRBJ2-7
ASSLQGAKYEQY
>TRBV5-4|TRBJ2-7
ASSSSWSSYEQY
>TRBV7-2|TRBJ2-5
ASSLGRSGAQETQY
>TRBV6-5|TRBJ1-5
ASSLGYNQPQH
>TRBV7-2|TRBJ1-2
ASSSGQAPSNYGYT
>TRBV29-1|TRBJ2-5
SVTAIGGETQY
>TRBV4-1|TRBJ1-1
ASSQDPGNTEAF
>TRBV6-2/TRBV6-3|TRBJ1-1
ASSWGGNTEAF
>TRBV6-2/TRBV6-3|TRBJ2-2
ASSYGGLAWVSNTGELF
>TRBV19|TRBJ2-2
ASSIQGAAGELF
>TRBV15|TRBJ1-1
ATSIVTTEAF
>TRBV5-1|TRBJ2-5
ASSPDVETQY
>TRBV7-2|TRBJ1-2
ASSLLWGGNYGYT
>TRBV6-1|TRBJ1-4
ASSHNEKLF
>TRBV24-1|TRBJ1-5
ATNPPIIRAQH
>TRBV20-1|TRBJ1-3
SAPLNGNTIY
>TRBV19|TRBJ2-5
ASSPTGTTETQY
>TRBV7-2|TRBJ2-7
ASTPGLSSYEQY
>TRBV29-1|TRBJ1-4
SVRLQELEKLF
>TRBV6-5|TRBJ2-7
ASRPGQSSYEQY
>TRBV20-1|TRBJ2-3
SARDSERSLTDTQY
>TRBV20-1|TRBJ2-3
SAHVPDTQY
>TRBV7-9|TRBJ2-5
ASSLLAGEGETQY
>TRBV27|TRBJ2-7
ASSLSTGLALYEQY
>TRBV24-1|TRBJ2-7
ATSDPRGHNYEQY